The 28 T cell receptor beta chains below all came from one sample that was sequenced in a study of blood T cell repertoires in COVID-19. Measured with immunoSEQ multiplex PCR; TCRdb has only the in-frame clones, and not every one. The sample consists of around 190,000 clones, about 85% of them appearing once. The sequencing sample was made of peripheral blood. The source of these receptors is a woman aged 80 or older with acute or convalescent COVID-19.

The rearrangement links TRBV2 to TRBJ1-2; 7 bases agree with TRBD1. The CDR3 is 15 residues long. From germline, CDR1 is SNHLY and CDR2 FYNNEI. The junction had 9 bases not matched to a gene; V was cut back by 4 bases and J by 4 bases. The CDR3 region is CASSVGRQGAYGYTF. In DNA, the CDR3 is TGTGCCAGCAGTGTCGGTAGACAGGGTGCCTATGGCTACACCTTC.

The V call is TRBV6-1, the J call TRBJ1-2; D unresolved. Germline CDR1 is MNHNS and CDR2 is SASEGT. Trimming removed 1 base from V and 0 bases from J, with 9 bases in between. The CDR3 runs 15 residues. The DNA of the CDR3 is TGTGCCAGCAGTGAAGGTCCCGGGGCTAACTATGGCTACACCTTC. This translates into CASSEGPGANYGYTF.

The chain employs TRBV7-9 and TRBJ2-1, with D maybe TRBD2 (5 bases). From germline, CDR1 is SEHNR and CDR2 FQNEAQ (reference sequence). The CDR3 loop spans 11 amino acids. With 3 bases removed from V and 9 bases from J, the gap between germline ends came to 6 bases. CDR3 amino acids: CASSLDFEQFF. CDR3 nucleotides: TGTGCCAGCAGCTTGGACTTTGAGCAGTTCTTC.

This chain links TRBV5-8 with TRBJ2-3, with TRBD1 matching over 10 bases. V shed 2 bases, J shed 2 bases, and the junction held 5 bases outside the gene matches. CDR3 length: 16 residues. CDR1 and CDR2 (germline): SGHTS, YDEGEE. The CDR3, as DNA: TGTGCCAGCAGCTTAGCCGGGACAGGGGTCACAGATACGCAGTATTTT. Translation: CASSLAGTGVTDTQYF.

This clone was counted between two and nine times. The chain is built from TRBV13 and TRBJ2-1; TRBD2 agrees at 8 bases. The CDR3 is 13 residues long. J was trimmed by 10 bases and V by 4 bases; bases with no gene match: 6. Germline V lookup: CDR1 PRHDT, CDR2 FYEKMQ (reference sequence). This CDR3 reads CASSSEIAGEQFF. CDR3 coding DNA: TGTGCCAGCAGCTCAGAAATAGCGGGAGAGCAGTTCTTC.

The CDR3 DNA reads TGTGCCAGCAGCAGCGGACTAGCGACCAATGAGCAGTTCTTC. It codes for CASSSGLATNEQFF. This sequence joins TRBV7-2 and TRBJ2-1, with 9 bases lining up with TRBD2. Germline V gives CDR1 SGHTA, CDR2 FQGNSA. CDR3 length: 14 residues. The V segment lost 5 bases and the J segment 6 bases; nucleotides outside the gene matches: 5.

The V and J genes are TRBV6-5 and TRBJ1-1, with D possibly being TRBD1 (6 bases). V shed 7 bases and J shed 4 bases, with 13 bases lying between them. Germline values: CDR1 MNHEY, CDR2 SVGAGI. This CDR3 is built from 13 residues. The CDR3 reads CASIRDIGTEAFF. The DNA of the CDR3 is TGTGCCAGCATCCGGGACATCGGCACTGAAGCTTTCTTT.

The V gene is TRBV10-3, the J gene TRBJ1-2; 7 bases match TRBD1. The CDR3 is made up of 15 amino acids. CDR1 is ENHRY, CDR2 SYGVKD, per germline. Losses at the gene ends were 4 bases for V and 4 bases for J; bases not matched to a gene: 9. This CDR3 is CAISVTRGLAYGYTF. The CDR3 DNA sequence: TGTGCCATCAGTGTTACGAGGGGGCTGGCCTATGGCTACACCTTC.

The genes are TRBV6-1 and TRBJ1-2; the D is unclear. Germline CDR1 MNHNS, CDR2 SASEGT. The ends were cut back, 0 bases at V and 8 bases at J, with 16 bases in the middle. This CDR3 has 15 residues. CDR3 sequence (DNA): TGTGCCAGCAGTGAAGCGGGCATAGGAATCAAGGGCTACACCTTC. This codes for CASSEAGIGIKGYTF.

J is TRBJ2-3 and V is TRBV30; D is perhaps TRBD2 (6 bases). The CDR3 covers 17 residues. V was clipped by 2 bases and J by 0 bases, with 18 bases between them. CDR1 and CDR2 (germline): GTSNPN, SVGIG (reference sequence). The CDR3 region is CAWSTRGLRASTDTQYF. CDR3 coding DNA: TGTGCCTGGAGTACAAGGGGACTCCGAGCTAGCACAGATACGCAGTATTTT.

This clone appeared a single time. The gene calls are TRBV12-5 and TRBJ1-5; D gene ambiguous. CDR1 LGHNT and CDR2 FRNRAP come from the germline V gene. Trimming pared 6 bases from V and 3 bases from J, leaving 12 bases between. The CDR3 is 14 amino acids. The CDR3 is CASGLTENNQPQHF. In nucleotides, the CDR3 is TGTGCTAGTGGCCTTACAGAGAACAATCAGCCCCAGCATTTT.

For this clone: Additional DNA sequences in this sample encode the identical CDR3. J is TRBJ1-1 and V is TRBV18, with a possible D match to TRBD1 (6 bases). Per germline, CDR1 KGHSH and CDR2 LQKENI. The CDR3 extends over 14 amino acids. Trimming cost V 3 bases and J 4 bases, with 12 bases left between them. In DNA, the CDR3 is TGTGCCAGCTCACCCCGGACAGAGCCCACTGAAGCTTTCTTT. This sequence encodes CASSPRTEPTEAFF.

This chain uses TRBV7-2 with TRBJ1-2; D is possibly TRBD1 (6 bases). CDR3 size: 14 residues. The V and J ends lost 3 bases and 3 bases respectively, with 11 bases between them. Germline CDR1 and CDR2: SGHTA and FQGNSA. CDR3 sequence: CASSFTGSDYGYTF. The DNA of the CDR3 is TGTGCCAGCAGCTTCACAGGGTCGGACTATGGCTACACCTTC.

The V and J genes are TRBV28 and TRBJ2-1; D remains unclear. Germline CDR1 and CDR2: MDHEN and SYDVKM. This CDR3 region has 13 residues. Trimming took off 8 bases at V and 6 bases at J, with 14 bases between the two ends. The chain's CDR3 is CASVNRPTNEQFF. CDR3 sequence (DNA): TGTGCCAGCGTAAACAGACCCACCAATGAGCAGTTCTTC. Looking up the rest from reference TRBV28 and TRBJ2-1 gives the full variable domain: DVKVTQSSRYLVKRTGEKVFLECVQDMDHENMFWYRQDPGLGLRLIYFSYDVKMKEKGDIPEGYSVSREKKERFSLILESASTNQTSMYLCASVNRPTNEQFFGPGTRLTVL.

The chain couples TRBV11-2 to TRBJ1-2; the match to TRBD1 covers 7 bases. CDR1 is SGHAT, CDR2 FQNNGV, per germline. V trimming: 5 bases; J trimming: 6 bases; junction bases outside the gene matches: 9. The CDR3 extends over 14 amino acids. CDR3 sequence: CASSTGQVYHGYTF. CDR3 coding DNA: TGTGCCAGCAGCACCGGACAGGTCTACCATGGCTACACCTTC. Combining the CDR3 with reference TRBV11-2 and TRBJ1-2 gives the whole variable domain EAGVAQSPRYKIIEKRQSVAFWCNPISGHATLYWYQQILGQGPKLLIQFQNNGVVDDSQLPKDRFSAERLKGVDSTLKIQPAKLEDSAVYLCASSTGQVYHGYTFGSGTRLTVV.

This sequence joins TRBV29-1 and TRBJ2-1; 9 bases are a match to TRBD2. The germline V gene encodes CDR1 SQVTM and CDR2 ANQGSEA. The CDR3 is 14 amino acids. After removal of 7 bases from V and 4 bases from J, the junction contained 8 bases not matched to a gene. DNA for the CDR3: TGCAGCGCCGCAGCGGGAGGTGGTTACAATGAGCAGTTCTTC. Its translation: CSAAAGGGYNEQFF.

The chain joins TRBV28 to TRBJ1-2; D uncertain. This CDR3 has 13 amino acids. CDR1 and CDR2 from the germline V gene are MDHEN and SYDVKM. The V gene lost 6 bases and the J gene lost 4 bases, with 12 bases spanning the gap. CDR3 in DNA: TGTGCCAGCAGCAAGATATACAGCTATGGCTACACCTTC. This sequence encodes CASSKIYSYGYTF.

This chain uses TRBV3-1 (or the pseudogene TRBV3-2) with TRBJ2-7; 8 nucleotides agree with TRBD1. V shed 2 bases, J shed 6 bases, and the junction held 12 bases outside the gene matches. Germline V gene sequence: CDR1 LGHDT, CDR2 YNNKEL (reference sequence). CDR3 length equals 16 residues. Here the CDR3 reads CASSQFAGTGGSEQYF. The CDR3 DNA reads as TGTGCCAGCAGCCAATTCGCCGGGACAGGCGGCTCCGAGCAGTACTTC.

This chain joins TRBV2 and TRBJ2-3; 8 bases match TRBD1. The germline V gene encodes CDR1 SNHLY and CDR2 FYNNEI. With 5 bases clipped from V and 2 bases from J, the junction kept 0 bases outside the gene matches. This CDR3 region has 13 residues. In DNA form, the CDR3 reads TGTGCCAGCAGTCAGGGGGCCACAGATACGCAGTATTTT. Translated, it gives CASSQGATDTQYF. Filled out from reference TRBV2 and TRBJ2-3, the complete variable domain reads EPEVTQTPSHQVTQMGQEVILRCVPISNHLYFYWYRQILGQKVEFLVSFYNNEISEKSEIFDDQFSVERPDGSNFTLKIRSTKLEDSAMYFCASSQGATDTQYFGPGTRLTVL.

This clone came up once. The rearrangement joins TRBV28 to TRBJ2-1, with 9 bases lining up with TRBD2. Germline lookup yields CDR1 MDHEN and CDR2 SYDVKM. J lost 5 bases, V lost 2 bases, and 4 bases had no gene match. The CDR3 runs to 15 residues. The CDR3 bases are TGTGCCAGCAGTTTACCTAGCGGGAACAACAATGAGCAGTTCTTC. It codes for CASSLPSGNNNEQFF.

V gene TRBV30 combines with J gene TRBJ1-1; no definite D call. The CDR3 spans 13 residues. The V gene's germline CDR1 is GTSNPN and CDR2 SVGIG (reference sequence). Trimming left V 1 base short and J 2 bases short, with 8 bases between. The chain's CDR3 is CAWSGQFNTEAFF. In nucleotides, the CDR3 is TGTGCCTGGAGTGGTCAGTTCAACACTGAAGCTTTCTTT.

The chain couples TRBV29-1 to TRBJ1-2; a weak D match, TRBD1 (5 bases). The germline CDR1 and CDR2 sequences are SQVTM and ANQGSEA. V lost 2 bases, J lost 4 bases, and 8 bases lay in between. The CDR3 runs to 12 residues. The CDR3 sequence: CSVELDSYGYTF. The CDR3 nucleotides read TGCAGCGTTGAACTCGACAGCTATGGCTACACCTTC.

The V call is TRBV7-9, the J call TRBJ2-7, with D perhaps TRBD2 (5 bases). Germline V gives CDR1 SEHNR, CDR2 FQNEAQ (reference sequence). V was clipped by 4 bases and J by 6 bases, with 16 bases between them. The CDR3 is 14 residues long. The CDR3 region has the DNA TGTGCCAGCAGCTCCTTGAGAGGGTACGGCGAGCAGTACTTC. Encoded protein: CASSSLRGYGEQYF.

The rearrangement joins TRBV7-8 to TRBJ1-4, with TRBD1 matching 7 bases. The CDR3 sequence is 16 residues long. Germline trimming cut 4 bases from V and 3 bases from J; bases unmatched to any gene: 8. Germline CDR1 reads SGHVS; CDR2 reads FQNEAQ. The CDR3 loop is CASSSTLDRANEKLFF. The CDR3 coding sequence is TGTGCCAGCAGCTCAACCCTCGACAGGGCTAATGAAAAACTGTTTTTT.

The chain employs TRBV19 and TRBJ2-3; maybe TRBD1 (5 bases). V was cut by 11 bases and J by 6 bases, with 24 bases left in between. The CDR3 spans 15 residues. CDR1 is LNHDA and CDR2 is SQIVND in the germline V gene (reference sequence). CDR3 loop: CAATDGQGDRDTQYF. DNA for the CDR3: TGTGCCGCCACCGACGGGCAGGGTGATAGGGATACGCAGTATTTT.

Comments on this clone: Other nucleotide sequences from this sample produce the same CDR3. CDR3 sequence (DNA): TGTGCCAGCAGCTTAGCGTCCGGGACTGAAGCTTTCTTT. Translated: CASSLASGTEAFF. This sequence joins TRBV7-2 and TRBJ1-1; D unresolved. In germline, CDR1 is SGHTA, CDR2 FQGNSA. Trimming pared 0 bases from V and 5 bases from J, leaving 7 bases between. The CDR3 runs 13 residues.

The rearrangement links TRBV6-5 to TRBJ1-5; D unresolved. V was cut by 0 bases and J by 2 bases, with 5 bases left in between. This CDR3 has 14 residues. Germline V gene data show CDR1 as MNHEY and CDR2 as SVGAGI. The CDR3 loop is CASSYSEGNQPQHF. The CDR3 coding sequence is TGTGCCAGCAGTTACTCGGAGGGCAATCAGCCCCAGCATTTT.

The CDR3 nucleotides are TGTGCCAGCAGCTTAGTAGGGGGATCGGATAATTCACCCCTCCACTTT. Translation: CASSLVGGSDNSPLHF. The chain joins TRBV7-9 to TRBJ1-6, with D possibly matching TRBD1 (6 bases). CDR1 SEHNR and CDR2 FQNEAQ come from the germline V gene (reference sequence). The CDR3 runs 16 residues. V lost 1 base and J lost 5, with 12 bases in between.